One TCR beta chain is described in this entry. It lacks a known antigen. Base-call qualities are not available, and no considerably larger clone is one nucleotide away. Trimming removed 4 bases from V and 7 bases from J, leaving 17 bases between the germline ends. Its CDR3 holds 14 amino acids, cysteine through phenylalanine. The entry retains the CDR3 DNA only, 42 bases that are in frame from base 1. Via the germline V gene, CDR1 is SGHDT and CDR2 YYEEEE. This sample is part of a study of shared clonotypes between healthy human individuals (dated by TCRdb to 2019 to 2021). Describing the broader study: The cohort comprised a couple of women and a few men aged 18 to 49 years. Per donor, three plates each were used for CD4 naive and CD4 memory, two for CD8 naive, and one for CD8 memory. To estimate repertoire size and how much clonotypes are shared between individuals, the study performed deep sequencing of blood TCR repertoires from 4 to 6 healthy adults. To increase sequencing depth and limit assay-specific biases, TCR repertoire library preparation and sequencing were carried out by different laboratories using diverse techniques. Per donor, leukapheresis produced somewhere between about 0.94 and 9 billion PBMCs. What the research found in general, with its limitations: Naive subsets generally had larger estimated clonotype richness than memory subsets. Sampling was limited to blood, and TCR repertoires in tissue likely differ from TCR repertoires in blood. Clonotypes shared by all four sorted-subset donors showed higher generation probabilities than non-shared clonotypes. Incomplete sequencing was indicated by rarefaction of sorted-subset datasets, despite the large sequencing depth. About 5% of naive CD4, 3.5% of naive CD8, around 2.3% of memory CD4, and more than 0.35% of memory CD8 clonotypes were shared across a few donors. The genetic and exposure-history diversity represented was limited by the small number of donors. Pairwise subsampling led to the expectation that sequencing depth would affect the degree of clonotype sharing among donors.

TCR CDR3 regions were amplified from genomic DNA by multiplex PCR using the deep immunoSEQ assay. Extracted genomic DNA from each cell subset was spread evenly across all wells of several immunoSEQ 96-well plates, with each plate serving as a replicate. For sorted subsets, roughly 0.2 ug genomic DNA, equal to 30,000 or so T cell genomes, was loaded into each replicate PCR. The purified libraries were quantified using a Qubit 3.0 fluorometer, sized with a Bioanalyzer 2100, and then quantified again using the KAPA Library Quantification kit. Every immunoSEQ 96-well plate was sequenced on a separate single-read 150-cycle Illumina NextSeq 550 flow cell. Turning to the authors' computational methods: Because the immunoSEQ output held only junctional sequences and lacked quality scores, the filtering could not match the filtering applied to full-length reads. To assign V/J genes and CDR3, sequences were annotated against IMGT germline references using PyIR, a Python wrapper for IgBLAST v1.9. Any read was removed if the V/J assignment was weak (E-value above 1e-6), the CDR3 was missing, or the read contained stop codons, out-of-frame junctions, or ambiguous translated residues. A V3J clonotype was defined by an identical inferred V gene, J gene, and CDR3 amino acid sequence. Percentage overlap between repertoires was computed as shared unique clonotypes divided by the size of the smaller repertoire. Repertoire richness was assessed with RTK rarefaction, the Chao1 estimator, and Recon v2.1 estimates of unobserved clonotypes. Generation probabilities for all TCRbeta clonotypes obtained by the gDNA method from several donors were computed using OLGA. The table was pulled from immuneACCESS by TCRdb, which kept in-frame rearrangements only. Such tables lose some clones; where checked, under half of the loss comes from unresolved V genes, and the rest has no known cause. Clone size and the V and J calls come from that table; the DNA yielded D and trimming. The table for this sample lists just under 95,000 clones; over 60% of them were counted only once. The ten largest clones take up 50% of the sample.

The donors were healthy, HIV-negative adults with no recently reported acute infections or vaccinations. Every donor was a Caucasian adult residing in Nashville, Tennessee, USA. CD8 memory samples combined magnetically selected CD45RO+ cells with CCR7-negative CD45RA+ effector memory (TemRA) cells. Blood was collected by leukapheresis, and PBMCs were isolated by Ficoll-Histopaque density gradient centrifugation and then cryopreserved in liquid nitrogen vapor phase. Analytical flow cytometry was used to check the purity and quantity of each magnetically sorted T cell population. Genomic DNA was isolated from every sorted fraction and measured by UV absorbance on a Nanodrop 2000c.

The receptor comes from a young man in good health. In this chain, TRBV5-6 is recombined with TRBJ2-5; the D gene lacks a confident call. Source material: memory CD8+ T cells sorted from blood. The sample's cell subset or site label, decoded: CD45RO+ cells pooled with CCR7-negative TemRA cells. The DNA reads TGTGCCAGCAGCCAAGAGTTAATACCGGGGACCCAGTACTTC. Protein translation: CASSQELIPGTQYF.